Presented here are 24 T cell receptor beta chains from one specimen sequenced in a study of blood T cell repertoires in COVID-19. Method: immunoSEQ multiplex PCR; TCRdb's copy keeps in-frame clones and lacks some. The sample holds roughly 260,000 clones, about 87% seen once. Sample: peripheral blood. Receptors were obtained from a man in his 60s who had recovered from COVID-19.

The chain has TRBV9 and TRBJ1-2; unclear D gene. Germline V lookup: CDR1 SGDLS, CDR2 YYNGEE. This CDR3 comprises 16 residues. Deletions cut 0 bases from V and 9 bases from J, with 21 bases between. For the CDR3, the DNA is TGTGCCAGCAGCGTAGCTCCAACTGAGATGGCGGGGAGCTACACCTTC. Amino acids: CASSVAPTEMAGSYTF.

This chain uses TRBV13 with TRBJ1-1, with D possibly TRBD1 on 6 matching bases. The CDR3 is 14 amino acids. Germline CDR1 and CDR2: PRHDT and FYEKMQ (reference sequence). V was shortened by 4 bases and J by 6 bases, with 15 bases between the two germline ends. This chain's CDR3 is CASSSGRGWAEAFF. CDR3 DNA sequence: TGTGCCAGCAGCTCCGGGAGGGGGTGGGCTGAAGCTTTCTTT.

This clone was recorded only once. The CDR3 region has the DNA TGTGCCAGCACCACAGCATCGGAGCAGTTCTTC. As protein: CASTTASEQFF. This chain links TRBV2 with TRBJ2-1; D remains unclear. This CDR3 is 11 amino acids long. Germline CDR1 is SNHLY and CDR2 is FYNNEI. V lost 7 bases and J 10 bases, leaving 11 bases between the germline ends.

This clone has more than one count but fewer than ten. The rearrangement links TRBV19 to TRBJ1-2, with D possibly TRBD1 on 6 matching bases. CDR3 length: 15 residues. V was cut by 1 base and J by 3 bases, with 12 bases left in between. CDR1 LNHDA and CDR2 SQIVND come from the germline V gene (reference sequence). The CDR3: CASSIAGGADYGYTF. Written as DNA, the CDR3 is TGTGCCAGTAGTATAGCGGGGGGCGCGGACTATGGCTACACCTTC.

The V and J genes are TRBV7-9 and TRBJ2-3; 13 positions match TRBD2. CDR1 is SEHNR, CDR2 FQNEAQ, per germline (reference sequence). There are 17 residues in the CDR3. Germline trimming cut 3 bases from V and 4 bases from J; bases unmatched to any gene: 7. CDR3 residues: CASSFGTSGVGPDTQYF. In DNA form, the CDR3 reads TGTGCCAGCAGCTTCGGGACTAGCGGGGTAGGTCCAGATACGCAGTATTTT. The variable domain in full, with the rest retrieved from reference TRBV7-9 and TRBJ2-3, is DTGVSQNPRHKITKRGQNVTFRCDPISEHNRLYWYRQTLGQGPEFLTYFQNEAQLEKSRLLSDRFSAERPKGSFSTLEIQRTEQGDSAMYLCASSFGTSGVGPDTQYFGPGTRLTVL.

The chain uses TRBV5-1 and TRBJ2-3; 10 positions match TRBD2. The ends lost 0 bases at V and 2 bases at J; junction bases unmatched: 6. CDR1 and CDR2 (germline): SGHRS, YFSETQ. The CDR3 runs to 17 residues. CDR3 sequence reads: CASSLDLAGANTDTQYF. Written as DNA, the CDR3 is TGCGCCAGCAGCTTGGATCTAGCGGGGGCCAACACAGATACGCAGTATTTT.

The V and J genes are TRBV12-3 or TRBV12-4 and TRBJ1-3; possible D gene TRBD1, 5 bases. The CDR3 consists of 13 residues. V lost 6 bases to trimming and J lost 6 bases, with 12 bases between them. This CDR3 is CASRVTGLNTIYF. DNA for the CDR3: TGTGCCAGCAGAGTCACAGGCCTAAACACCATATATTTT.

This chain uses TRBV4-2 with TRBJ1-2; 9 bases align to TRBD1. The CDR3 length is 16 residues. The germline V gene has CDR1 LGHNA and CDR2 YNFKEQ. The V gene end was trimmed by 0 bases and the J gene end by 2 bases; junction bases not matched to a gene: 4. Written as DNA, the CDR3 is TGTGCCAGCAGCCAAGATCTCGACAGGGGGAACTATGGCTACACCTTC. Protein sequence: CASSQDLDRGNYGYTF.

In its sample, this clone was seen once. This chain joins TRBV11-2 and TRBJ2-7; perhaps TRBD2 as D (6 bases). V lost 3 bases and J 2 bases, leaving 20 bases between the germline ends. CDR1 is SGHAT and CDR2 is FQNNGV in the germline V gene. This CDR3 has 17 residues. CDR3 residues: CASSFPLWGDQPYEQYF. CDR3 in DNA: TGTGCCAGCAGCTTTCCCCTTTGGGGGGACCAGCCCTACGAGCAGTACTTC.

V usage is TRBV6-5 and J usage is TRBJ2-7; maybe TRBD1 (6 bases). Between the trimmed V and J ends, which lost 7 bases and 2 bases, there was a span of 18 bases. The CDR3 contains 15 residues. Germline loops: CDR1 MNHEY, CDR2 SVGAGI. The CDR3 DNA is TGTGCCAGCACGCACCCAGGGGACACAGCCTACGAGCAGTACTTC. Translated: CASTHPGDTAYEQYF.

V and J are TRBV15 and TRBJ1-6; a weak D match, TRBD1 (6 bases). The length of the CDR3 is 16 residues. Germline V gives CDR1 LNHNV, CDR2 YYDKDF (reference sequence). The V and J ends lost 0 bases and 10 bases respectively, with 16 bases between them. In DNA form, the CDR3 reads TGTGCCACCAGCAGAGAAGGGGGTCTGATGGACTCACCCCTCCACTTT. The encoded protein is CATSREGGLMDSPLHF.

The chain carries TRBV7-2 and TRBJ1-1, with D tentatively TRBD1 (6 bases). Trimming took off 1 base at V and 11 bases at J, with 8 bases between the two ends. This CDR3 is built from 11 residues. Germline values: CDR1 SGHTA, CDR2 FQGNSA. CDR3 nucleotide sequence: TGTGCCAGCAGCTTAGACAGGGAGGCTTTCTTT. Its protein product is CASSLDREAFF. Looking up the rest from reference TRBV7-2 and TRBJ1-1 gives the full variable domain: GAGVSQSPSNKVTEKGKDVELRCDPISGHTALYWYRQSLGQGLEFLIYFQGNSAPDKSGLPSDRFSAERTGGSVSTLTIQRTQQEDSAVYLCASSLDREAFFGQGTRLTVV.

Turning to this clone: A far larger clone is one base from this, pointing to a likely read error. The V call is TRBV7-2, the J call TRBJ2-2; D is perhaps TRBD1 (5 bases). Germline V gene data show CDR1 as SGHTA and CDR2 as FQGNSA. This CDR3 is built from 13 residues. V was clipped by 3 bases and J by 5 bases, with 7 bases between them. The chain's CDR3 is CASSFRVTGELFF. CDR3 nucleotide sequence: TGTGCCAGCAGCTTCAGGGTAACCGGGGAGCTGTTTTTT.

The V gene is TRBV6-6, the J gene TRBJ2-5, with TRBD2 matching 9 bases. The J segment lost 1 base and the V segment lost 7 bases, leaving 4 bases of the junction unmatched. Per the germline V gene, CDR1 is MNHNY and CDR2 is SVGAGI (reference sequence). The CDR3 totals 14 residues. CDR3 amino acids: CASILRGGQETQYF. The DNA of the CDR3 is TGTGCCAGCATACTGCGGGGGGGCCAAGAGACCCAGTACTTC.

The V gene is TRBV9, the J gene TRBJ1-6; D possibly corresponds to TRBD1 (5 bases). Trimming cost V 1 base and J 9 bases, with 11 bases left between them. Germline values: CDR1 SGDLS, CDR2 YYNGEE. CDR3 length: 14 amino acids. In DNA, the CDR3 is TGTGCCAGCAGCGTACGCAGGGAGGGTTCACCCCTCCACTTT. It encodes CASSVRREGSPLHF.

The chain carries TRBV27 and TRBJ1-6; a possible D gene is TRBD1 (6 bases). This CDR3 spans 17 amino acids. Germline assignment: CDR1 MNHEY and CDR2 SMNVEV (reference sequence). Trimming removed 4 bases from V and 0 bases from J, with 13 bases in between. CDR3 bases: TGTGCCAGCAGTTCTTCTGGGGGCATCTCCTATAATTCACCCCTCCACTTT. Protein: CASSSSGGISYNSPLHF.

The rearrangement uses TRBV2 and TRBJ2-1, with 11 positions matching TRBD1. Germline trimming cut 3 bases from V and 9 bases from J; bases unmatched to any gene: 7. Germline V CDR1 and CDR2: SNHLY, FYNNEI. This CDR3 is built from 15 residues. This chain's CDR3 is CASSDGTGGWGEQFF. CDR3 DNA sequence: TGTGCCAGCAGTGACGGGACAGGGGGTTGGGGTGAGCAGTTCTTC.

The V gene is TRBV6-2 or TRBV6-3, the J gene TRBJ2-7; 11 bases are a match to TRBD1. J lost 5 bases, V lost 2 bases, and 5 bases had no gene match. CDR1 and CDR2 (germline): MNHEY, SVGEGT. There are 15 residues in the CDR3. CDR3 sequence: CASSYPGQGVDEQYF. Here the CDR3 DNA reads TGTGCCAGCAGTTACCCGGGACAGGGGGTGGACGAGCAGTACTTC.

The CDR3 DNA reads TGTGCCAGCAGCCGAGGAGGGGAAACCGGGACTAGGGGACGGAGTTACTTC. Its translation: CASSRGGETGTRGRSYF. J is TRBJ2-4 and V is TRBV14, with TRBD2 matching over 8 bases. The germline V gene encodes CDR1 SGHDN and CDR2 FVKESK. With 4 bases clipped from V and 16 bases from J, the junction kept 24 bases outside the gene matches. The CDR3 spans 17 residues.

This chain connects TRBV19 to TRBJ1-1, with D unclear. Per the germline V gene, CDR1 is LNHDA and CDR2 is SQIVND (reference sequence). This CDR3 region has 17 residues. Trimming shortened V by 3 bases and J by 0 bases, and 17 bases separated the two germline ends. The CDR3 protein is CASSILAGKVLNTEAFF. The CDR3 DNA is TGTGCCAGTAGTATTCTGGCAGGAAAGGTGTTGAACACTGAAGCTTTCTTT. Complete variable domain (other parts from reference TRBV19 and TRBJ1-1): DGGITQSPKYLFRKEGQNVTLSCEQNLNHDAMYWYRQDPGQGLRLIYYSQIVNDFQKGDIAEGYSVSREKKESFPLTVTSAQKNPTAFYLCASSILAGKVLNTEAFFGQGTRLTVV.

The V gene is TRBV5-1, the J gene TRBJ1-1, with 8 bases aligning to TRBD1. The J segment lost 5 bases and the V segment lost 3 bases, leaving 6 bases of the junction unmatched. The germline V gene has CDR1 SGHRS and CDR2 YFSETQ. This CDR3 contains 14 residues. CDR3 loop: CASSSQGVRTEAFF. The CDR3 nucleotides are TGCGCCAGCAGCTCACAGGGGGTACGGACTGAAGCTTTCTTT.

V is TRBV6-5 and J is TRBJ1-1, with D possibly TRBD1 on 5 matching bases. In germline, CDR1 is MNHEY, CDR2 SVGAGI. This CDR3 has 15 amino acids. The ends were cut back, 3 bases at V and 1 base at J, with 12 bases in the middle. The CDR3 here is CASSYGALWNTEAFF. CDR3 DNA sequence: TGTGCCAGCAGTTATGGGGCCCTTTGGAACACTGAAGCTTTCTTT.

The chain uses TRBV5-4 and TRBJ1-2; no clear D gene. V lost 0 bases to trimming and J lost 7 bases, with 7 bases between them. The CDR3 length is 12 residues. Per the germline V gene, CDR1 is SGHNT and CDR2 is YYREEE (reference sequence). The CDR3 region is CASSLGIGGYTF. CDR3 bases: TGTGCCAGCAGCTTGGGCATCGGTGGCTACACCTTC.

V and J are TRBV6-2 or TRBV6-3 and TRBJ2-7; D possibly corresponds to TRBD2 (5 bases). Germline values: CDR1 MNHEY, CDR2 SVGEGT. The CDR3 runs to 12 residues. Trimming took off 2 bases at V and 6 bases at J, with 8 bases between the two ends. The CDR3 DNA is TGTGCCAGCAGTTACCTTGCGGGCGAGCAGTACTTC. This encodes CASSYLAGEQYF.